The rows below give T cell receptor beta chains drawn from one sample of a study of response to subunit inactivated influenza vaccine. One entry per CDR3 protein, called by TCRdb with MiXCR from the RT-PCR reads. Of 500,000 to 600,000 distinct CDR3 sequences in the sample, under 15% were seen once. The sequenced sample was PBMCs from blood, obtained roughly 48 days after vaccination. These receptors all come from a man aged 45-65 years who received an inactivated influenza vaccine. CDR3s include the opening cysteine and the closing phenylalanine or tryptophan. D genes are given only for firm matches. Rows may omit the clone size; those that give it use once, few, many or a size class.

cdr3_length clone_size j_call d_call v_call cdr3_aa cdr3_nt
13 few TRBJ2-5 - TRBV2 CASSEGGAETQYF TGTGCCAGCAGTGAAGGAGGGGCAGAGACCCAGTACTTC
15 - TRBJ2-2 - TRBV20-1 CSASPRGSWTGELFF TGCAGTGCCTCACCCAGGGGCTCTTGGACCGGGGAGCTGTTTTTT
14 few TRBJ2-7 - TRBV9 CASSVGQATYEQYF TGTGCCAGCAGCGTAGGCCAGGCGACCTACGAGCAGTACTTC
14 few TRBJ2-7 TRBD1 TRBV10-2 CASMTGTAPYEQYF TGCGCCAGCATGACGGGGACAGCCCCCTACGAGCAGTACTTC
16 few TRBJ2-5 - TRBV7-3 CASSLGFGIPGETQYF TGTGCCAGCAGCTTAGGGTTTGGGATCCCAGGAGAGACCCAGTACTTC
18 - TRBJ1-4 TRBD1 TRBV20-1 CCARDQIDRAATNEKLFF TGCTGTGCTAGAGATCAGATTGACAGGGCGGCAACTAATGAAAAACTGTTTTTT
16 once TRBJ2-2 - TRBV11-2 CASSSRARTATGELFF TGTGCCAGCAGCTCAAGGGCAAGGACAGCCACCGGGGAGCTGTTTTTT
16 few TRBJ1-1 - TRBV7-9 CASSLEGLSVDTEAFF TGTGCCAGCAGCTTGGAGGGGTTGAGCGTGGACACTGAAGCTTTCTTT
11 few TRBJ1-2 - TRBV6-2/TRBV6-3 CASGRTFGYTF TGTGCCAGCGGGAGGACTTTTGGCTACACCTTC
15 few TRBJ1-1 - TRBV7-9 CASSLTVTGLGGAFF TGTGCCAGCAGCTTGACCGTAACAGGTCTGGGGGGAGCTTTCTTT
14 - TRBJ1-2 - TRBV20-1 CSPPGGLRTYGYTF TGCAGTCCCCCGGGGGGACTTCGGACCTATGGCTACACCTTC
19 few TRBJ2-7 TRBD2 TRBV7-8 CASSLMWVAGGPKPYEQYF TGTGCCAGCAGCTTAATGTGGGTAGCGGGGGGGCCAAAGCCCTACGAGCAGTACTTC
15 - TRBJ2-5 TRBD2 TRBV12-3/TRBV12-4 CASSIAGGLGETQYF TGTGCCAGCAGCATAGCGGGGGGGCTAGGGGAGACCCAGTACTTC
15 few TRBJ1-5 - TRBV6-2/TRBV6-3 CASSYSKRGNQPQHF TGTGCCAGCAGTTACTCGAAGAGGGGGAATCAGCCCCAGCATTTT
16 many TRBJ2-3 TRBD2 TRBV28 CASSSRLASWTDTQYF TGTGCCAGCAGTTCCAGACTAGCTAGTTGGACAGATACGCAGTATTTT
14 - TRBJ1-1 TRBD1 TRBV7-9 CASSSTGAFTEAFF TGTGCCAGCAGCTCGACAGGGGCGTTCACTGAAGCTTTCTTT
15 few TRBJ2-1 TRBD2 TRBV5-1 CASSGMSGGYNEQFF TGCGCCAGCAGCGGAATGAGCGGGGGCTACAATGAGCAGTTCTTC
15 few TRBJ2-5 TRBD2 TRBV11-2 CASSLIRTSGGTQYF TGTGCCAGCAGCCTCATTAGGACTAGCGGGGGGACCCAGTACTTC
13 many TRBJ1-1 - TRBV27 CASSLSGSSLAFF TGTGCCAGCAGTTTATCGGGCAGTTCCCTGGCTTTCTTT
16 few TRBJ1-6 - TRBV6-5 CASSYSDSQGGSPLHF TGTGCCAGCAGTTACTCCGATTCTCAGGGTGGTTCACCCCTCCACTTT
14 few TRBJ1-4 - TRBV28 CASGDGARREKLFF TGTGCCAGCGGAGACGGGGCCCGGCGTGAAAAACTGTTTTTT
16 - TRBJ1-6 - TRBV18 CASSPPAGTSNSPLHF TGTGCCAGCTCACCACCGGCAGGGACAAGTAATTCACCCCTCCACTTT
15 - TRBJ1-6 - TRBV7-2 CASRQQGLQGSPLHF TGTGCCAGCAGACAACAGGGTCTTCAAGGTTCACCCCTCCACTTT
14 few TRBJ2-7 - TRBV30 CAWSGTGGVYEQYF TGTGCCTGGAGTGGAACAGGGGGGGTCTACGAGCAGTACTTC
14 many TRBJ2-1 - TRBV6-1 CASLSGGGYNEQFF TGTGCCAGCCTCTCTGGAGGAGGTTACAATGAGCAGTTCTTC
13 - TRBJ2-1 - TRBV7-3 CASSWGGTAEQFF TGTGCCAGCAGCTGGGGGGGGACAGCCGAGCAGTTCTTC
14 - TRBJ2-7 TRBD1 TRBV5-6 CASSWDRRAYEQYF TGTGCCAGCAGCTGGGACAGGAGGGCTTACGAGCAGTACTTC
15 few TRBJ2-7 TRBD2 TRBV10-3 CAISGGGGISYEQYF TGTGCCATCAGTGGGGGCGGGGGAATCTCCTACGAGCAGTACTTC
16 many TRBJ2-1 - TRBV20-1 CSAREPRTLYNNEQFF TGCAGTGCTAGAGAGCCTAGGACCCTTTACAACAATGAGCAGTTCTTC
14 few TRBJ2-2 - TRBV10-1 CASSVLGPGGELFF TGCGCCAGCAGTGTCCTCGGACCGGGCGGGGAGCTGTTTTTT
16 many TRBJ2-1 TRBD2 TRBV15 CATSRATISGMNEQFF TGTGCCACCAGCAGAGCGACTATTAGCGGGATGAATGAGCAGTTCTTC
16 few TRBJ2-5 TRBD2 TRBV7-8 CASSFTGLAGEETQYF TGTGCCAGCAGCTTTACGGGACTAGCGGGGGAAGAGACCCAGTACTTC
13 - TRBJ2-1 - TRBV5-1 CASRSGSYNEQFF TGCGCCAGCCGTAGCGGCTCCTACAATGAGCAGTTCTTC
13 - TRBJ1-1 - TRBV11-2 CVSSPRPDPEAFF TGTGTCAGCAGCCCCAGACCAGACCCTGAAGCTTTCTTT
17 few TRBJ2-2 - TRBV27 CASSYSWEGVNTGELFF TGTGCCAGCAGTTATTCCTGGGAGGGGGTGAACACCGGGGAGCTGTTTTTT
14 - TRBJ2-2 - TRBV10-3 CAISPLGGTGELFF TGTGCCATCAGCCCCCTAGGGGGCACCGGGGAGCTGTTTTTT
16 many TRBJ1-1 TRBD1 TRBV10-3 CAISGTGGPSDTEAFF TGTGCCATCAGCGGGACAGGGGGCCCCTCGGACACTGAAGCTTTCTTT
16 - TRBJ2-5 TRBD1 TRBV10-3 CATSDGDRPSEETQYF TGTGCCACCAGTGATGGGGACAGACCTTCCGAAGAGACCCAGTACTTC
14 few TRBJ2-1 TRBD2 TRBV27 CASRRSGGGYEQFF TGTGCCAGCAGACGGAGCGGGGGCGGCTATGAGCAGTTCTTC
14 few TRBJ1-3 - TRBV5-1 CASSWGASGNTIYF TGCGCCAGCAGCTGGGGGGCCTCTGGAAACACCATATATTTT
12 - TRBJ1-1 - TRBV30 CACHRDVTEAFF TGTGCCTGTCACAGGGATGTCACTGAAGCTTTCTTT
14 - TRBJ2-2 - TRBV24-1 CATSDQGYTGELFF TGTGCCACCAGTGATCAGGGGTACACCGGGGAGCTGTTTTTT
16 few TRBJ1-2 - TRBV12-3/TRBV12-4 CASSLVSGDGFYGYTF TGTGCCAGCAGTTTAGTATCTGGGGACGGCTTCTATGGCTACACCTTC
14 few TRBJ2-2 - TRBV7-9 CASSLVAAGGELFF TGTGCCAGCAGCTTAGTTGCCGCCGGGGGGGAGCTGTTTTTT
14 - TRBJ1-2 TRBD1 TRBV11-2 CASSLVEQGNSYTF TGTGCCAGCAGCTTAGTTGAACAGGGGAACAGCTACACCTTC
22 few TRBJ1-1 - TRBV5-6 CASSLGPVTGLRSPSTNTEAFF TGTGCCAGCAGCTTGGGGCCGGTCACAGGGCTTAGATCCCCCTCGACCAACACTGAAGCTTTCTTT
12 few TRBJ1-2 - TRBV20-1 CSARDQGTGYTF TGCAGTGCTAGAGATCAAGGGACTGGCTACACCTTC
14 - TRBJ2-3 - TRBV11-2 CASSLDASVDTQYF TGTGCCAGCAGCTTAGATGCTAGCGTGGATACGCAGTATTTT
15 - TRBJ2-3 - TRBV7-9 CASSLGGRDQDTQYF TGTGCCAGCAGCTTAGGTGGAAGGGACCAAGATACGCAGTATTTT
15 - TRBJ1-5 TRBD1 TRBV6-2/TRBV6-3 CASRGQGASNQPQHF TGTGCCAGCAGAGGACAGGGGGCTAGCAATCAGCCCCAGCATTTT
15 many TRBJ2-4 - TRBV29-1 CSTKGGTVAKNIQYF TGCAGCACTAAAGGGGGGACTGTAGCCAAAAACATTCAGTACTTC
15 - TRBJ2-1 - TRBV5-1 CASSLRRSSYNEQFF TGCGCCAGCAGCTTGAGGCGGAGCTCCTACAATGAGCAGTTCTTC
14 many TRBJ1-5 - TRBV12-3/TRBV12-4 CASSRGDSNQPQHF TGTGCCAGCAGTAGGGGGGATAGCAATCAGCCCCAGCATTTT
17 few TRBJ2-3 - TRBV11-2 CASSLDISGRAGDTQYF TGTGCCAGCAGCTTAGATATCTCCGGGAGAGCCGGAGATACGCAGTATTTT
15 many TRBJ2-3 TRBD2 TRBV5-1 CASSWGAGAGDTQYF TGCGCCAGCAGCTGGGGAGCGGGAGCCGGAGATACGCAGTATTTT
14 few TRBJ2-5 - TRBV5-1 CASSLAGQKETQYF TGCGCCAGCAGCTTGGCAGGACAGAAAGAGACCCAGTACTTC